The table lists the clone carrying this T cell receptor beta chain with a few counts. Indicated time point: blood at routine non-recurrence follow-up after resection. TCRdb recomputed calls from the 5' RACE reads with MiXCR, one row per CDR3 protein. This sample carries about 100,000 distinct CDR3 sequences, roughly 19% of them seen once, and the ten largest clones take 21%. The data belong to a study of spatial heterogeneity in lung cancer. The TCR comes from a male donor with early-stage non-small cell lung cancer. The sample was PBMCs, taken at follow-up.

CDR3 coding DNA: TGCAGTGCTAAAAATGGAGGGTCAGTCTATGGCTACACCTTC. It translates to CSAKNGGSVYGYTF. The chain recombines TRBV20-1 with TRBJ1-2; D remains unclear. Germline V CDR1 and CDR2: DFQATT, SNEGSKA (reference sequence). Trimming removed 4 bases from V and 4 bases from J, with 16 bases in between. This CDR3 is built from 14 residues.